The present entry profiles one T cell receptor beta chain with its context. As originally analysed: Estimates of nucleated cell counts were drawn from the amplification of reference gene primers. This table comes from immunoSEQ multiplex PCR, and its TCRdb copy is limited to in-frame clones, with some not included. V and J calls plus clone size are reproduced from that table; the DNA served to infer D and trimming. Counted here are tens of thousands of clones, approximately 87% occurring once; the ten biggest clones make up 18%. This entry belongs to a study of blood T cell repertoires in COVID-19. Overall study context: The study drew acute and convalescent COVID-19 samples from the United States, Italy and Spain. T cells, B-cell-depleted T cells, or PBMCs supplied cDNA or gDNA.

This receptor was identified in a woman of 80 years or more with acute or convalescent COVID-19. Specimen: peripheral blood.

The CDR3 nucleotides read TGTGCCAGCAATGGGGGGTTGAACTATGGCTACACCTTC. It is translated as CASNGGLNYGYTF. J is TRBJ1-2 and V is TRBV28; D perhaps matches TRBD1 (5 bases). Trimming cost V 7 bases and J 2 bases, with 11 bases left between them. The germline V gene encodes CDR1 MDHEN and CDR2 SYDVKM. This CDR3 has 13 amino acids.